This T cell receptor beta chain was recorded in a study of control samples from healthy donors and cancer patients (TCRdb year 2020). Preparation of the library involved the immunoSEQ multiplex PCR assay. TCRdb retrieved this table from immuneACCESS and kept in-frame rearrangements only. Not all clones are present; in checked studies, unresolved V genes account for under half, and no reason is known for the remainder. For this sample there are about 82,000 clones; 85% to 95% appear just once. Around 4.7% of the sample is in the top ten clones. As concerns this clone: Its antigen remains undetermined. No much larger clonotype is one base removed from it; base qualities were not supplied.

Material for sequencing was blood. The origin of this receptor is a woman between 18 and 29 years old in good health.

CDR3 region: CASSIDTPQGDYGYTF. Here is the DNA: TGTGCCAGTAGTATAGATACCCCACAGGGGGACTATGGCTACACCTTC. The rearranged chain carries TRBV19 and TRBJ1-2, with 8 central nucleotides matching TRBD1. V trim: 0 bases; J trim: 3 bases; unmatched bases: 6. From the germline V gene (reference sequence), CDR1 is LNHDA and CDR2 is SQIVND. Reading from cysteine to phenylalanine, the CDR3 counts 16 amino acids. The kept DNA is CDR3 alone, 48 bases in frame from the first base.